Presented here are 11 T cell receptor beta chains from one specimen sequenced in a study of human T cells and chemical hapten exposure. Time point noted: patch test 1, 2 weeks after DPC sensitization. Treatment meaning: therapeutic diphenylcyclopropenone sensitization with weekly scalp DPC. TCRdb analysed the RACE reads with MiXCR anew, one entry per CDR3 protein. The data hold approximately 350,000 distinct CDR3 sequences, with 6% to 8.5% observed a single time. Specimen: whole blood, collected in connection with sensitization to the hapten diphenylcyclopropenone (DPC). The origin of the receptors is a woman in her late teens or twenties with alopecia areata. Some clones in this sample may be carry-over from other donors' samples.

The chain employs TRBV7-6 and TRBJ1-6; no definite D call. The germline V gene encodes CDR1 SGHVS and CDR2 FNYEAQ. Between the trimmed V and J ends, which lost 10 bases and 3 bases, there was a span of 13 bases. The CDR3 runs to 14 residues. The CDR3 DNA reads TGTGCCACCCAAGCCCGGAGCTATAATTCACCCCTCCACTTT. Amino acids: CATQARSYNSPLHF.

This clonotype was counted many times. The CDR3 here is CASSTGTVNEKLFF. The CDR3 nucleotides are TGTGCCAGCAGTACCGGGACAGTCAATGAAAAACTGTTTTTT. The J gene is TRBJ1-4, the V gene TRBV12-3 or TRBV12-4; 7 bases are a match to TRBD1. The CDR3 sequence is 14 residues long. The V gene end was trimmed by 5 bases and the J gene end by 5 bases; junction bases not matched to a gene: 5.

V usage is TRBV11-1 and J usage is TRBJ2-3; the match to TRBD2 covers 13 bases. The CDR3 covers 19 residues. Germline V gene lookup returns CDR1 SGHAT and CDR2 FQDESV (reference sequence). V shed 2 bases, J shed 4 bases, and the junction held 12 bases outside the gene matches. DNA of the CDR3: TGTGCCAGCAGCTTAAGACTAGCGGGGGGCTTTGGACCATCAGATACGCAGTATTTT. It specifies CASSLRLAGGFGPSDTQYF.

In DNA, the CDR3 is TGCGCCAGCAGCTTGCTGGGGGCGGCAGATACGCAGTATTTT. It yields the protein CASSLLGAADTQYF. The V and J genes are TRBV5-1 and TRBJ2-3; possibly TRBD1 for D (6 bases). The V end lost 1 base, the J end lost 4 bases, and 10 bases lay between the germline ends. Germline V gives CDR1 SGHRS, CDR2 YFSETQ. The CDR3 has 14 residues.

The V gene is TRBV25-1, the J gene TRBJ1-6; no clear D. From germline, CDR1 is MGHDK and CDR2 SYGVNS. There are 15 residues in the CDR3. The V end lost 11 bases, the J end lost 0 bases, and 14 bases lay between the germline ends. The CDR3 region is CALGSSSSYNSPLHF. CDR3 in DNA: TGTGCCCTCGGGAGCTCAAGCTCCTATAATTCACCCCTCCACTTT.

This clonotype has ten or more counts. CDR3 DNA: TGTGCCAGCAGCTTAGGGGAATACGGCTATACGCAGTATTTT. Protein product: CASSLGEYGYTQYF. The chain couples TRBV11-2 to TRBJ2-3; no clear D. The germline V gene encodes CDR1 SGHAT and CDR2 FQNNGV. There are 14 residues in the CDR3. V was trimmed by 1 base and J by 7 bases, leaving 12 bases between them.

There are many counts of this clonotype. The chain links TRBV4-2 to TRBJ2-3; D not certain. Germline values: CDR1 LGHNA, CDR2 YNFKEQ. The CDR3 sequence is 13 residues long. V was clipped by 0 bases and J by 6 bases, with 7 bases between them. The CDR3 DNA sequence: TGTGCCAGCAGCCAAGATACTCGGGATACGCAGTATTTT. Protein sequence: CASSQDTRDTQYF.

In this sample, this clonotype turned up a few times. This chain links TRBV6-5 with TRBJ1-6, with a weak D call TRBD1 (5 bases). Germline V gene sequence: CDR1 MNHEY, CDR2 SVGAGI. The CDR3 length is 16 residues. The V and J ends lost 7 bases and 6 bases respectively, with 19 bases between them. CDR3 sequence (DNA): TGTGCCAGCACCAGCCGGGGGAGGGGCTTTAATTCACCCCTCCACTTT. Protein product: CASTSRGRGFNSPLHF.

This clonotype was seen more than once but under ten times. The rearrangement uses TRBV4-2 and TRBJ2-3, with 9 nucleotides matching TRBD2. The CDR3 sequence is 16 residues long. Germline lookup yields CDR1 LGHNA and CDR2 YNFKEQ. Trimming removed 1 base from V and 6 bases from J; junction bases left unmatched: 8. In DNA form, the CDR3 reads TGTGCCAGCAGCCAAGTACCAGCGGGGGGCCGGGATACGCAGTATTTT. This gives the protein CASSQVPAGGRDTQYF.

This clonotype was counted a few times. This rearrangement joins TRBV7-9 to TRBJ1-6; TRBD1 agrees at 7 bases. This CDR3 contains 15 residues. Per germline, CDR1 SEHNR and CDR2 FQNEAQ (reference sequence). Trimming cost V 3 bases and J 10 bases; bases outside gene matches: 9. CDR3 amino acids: CASSLAGGNLSPLHF. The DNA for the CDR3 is TGTGCCAGCAGCTTGGCAGGGGGGAACCTATCACCCCTCCACTTT.

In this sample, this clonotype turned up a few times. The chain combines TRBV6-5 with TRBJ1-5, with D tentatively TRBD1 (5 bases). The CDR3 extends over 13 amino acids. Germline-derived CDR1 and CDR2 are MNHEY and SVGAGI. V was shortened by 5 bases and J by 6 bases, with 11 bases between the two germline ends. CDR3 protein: CASSRQISQPQHF. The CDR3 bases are TGTGCCAGCAGTCGACAGATCAGTCAGCCCCAGCATTTT.